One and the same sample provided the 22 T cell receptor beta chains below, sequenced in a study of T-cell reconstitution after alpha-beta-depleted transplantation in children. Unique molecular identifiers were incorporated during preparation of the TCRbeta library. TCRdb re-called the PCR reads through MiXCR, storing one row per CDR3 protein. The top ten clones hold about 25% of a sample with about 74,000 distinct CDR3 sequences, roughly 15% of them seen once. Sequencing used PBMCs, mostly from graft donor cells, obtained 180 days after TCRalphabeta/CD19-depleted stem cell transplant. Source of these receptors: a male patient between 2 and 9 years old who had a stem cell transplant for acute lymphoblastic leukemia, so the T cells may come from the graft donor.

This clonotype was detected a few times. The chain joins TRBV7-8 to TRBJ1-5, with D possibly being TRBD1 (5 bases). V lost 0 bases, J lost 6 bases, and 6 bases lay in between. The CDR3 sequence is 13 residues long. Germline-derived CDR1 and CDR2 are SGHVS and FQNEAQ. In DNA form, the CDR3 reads TGTGCCAGCAGCTTAGCGGGGGGTCAGCCCCAGCATTTT. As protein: CASSLAGGQPQHF.

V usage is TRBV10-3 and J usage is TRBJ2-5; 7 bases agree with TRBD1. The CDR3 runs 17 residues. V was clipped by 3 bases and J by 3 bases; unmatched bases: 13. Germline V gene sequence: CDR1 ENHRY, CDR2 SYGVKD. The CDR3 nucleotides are TGTGCCATCAGTGACATCGGCCAGGGGGTCCCAAAAGAGACCCAGTACTTC. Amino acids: CAISDIGQGVPKETQYF.

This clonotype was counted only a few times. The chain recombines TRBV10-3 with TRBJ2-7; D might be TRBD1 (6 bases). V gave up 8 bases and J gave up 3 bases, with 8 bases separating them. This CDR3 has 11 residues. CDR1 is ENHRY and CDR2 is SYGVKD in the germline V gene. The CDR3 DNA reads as TGTGCCATCGACAGGCGCTACGAGCAGTACTTC. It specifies CAIDRRYEQYF.

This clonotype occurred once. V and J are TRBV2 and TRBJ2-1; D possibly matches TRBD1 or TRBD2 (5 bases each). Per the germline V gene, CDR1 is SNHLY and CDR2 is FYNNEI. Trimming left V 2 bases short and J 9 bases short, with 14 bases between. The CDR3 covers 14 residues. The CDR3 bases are TGTGCCAGCAGTGAACAGGGCTTGGGGAGTGAGCAGTTCTTC. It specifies CASSEQGLGSEQFF.

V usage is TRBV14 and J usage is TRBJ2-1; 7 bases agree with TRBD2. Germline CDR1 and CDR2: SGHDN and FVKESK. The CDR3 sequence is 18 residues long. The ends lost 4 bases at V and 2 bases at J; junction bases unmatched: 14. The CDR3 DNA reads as TGTGCCAGCAGCCTCTCCTGGGGAGGGAGGGCCCCCTACAATGAGCAGTTCTTC. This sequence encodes CASSLSWGGRAPYNEQFF.

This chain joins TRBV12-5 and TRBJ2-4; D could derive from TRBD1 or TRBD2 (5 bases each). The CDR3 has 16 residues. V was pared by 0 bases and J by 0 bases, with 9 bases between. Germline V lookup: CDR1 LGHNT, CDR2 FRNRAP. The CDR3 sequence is CASGLVLRGAKNIQYF. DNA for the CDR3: TGTGCTAGTGGTTTGGTACTGAGGGGAGCCAAAAACATTCAGTACTTC.

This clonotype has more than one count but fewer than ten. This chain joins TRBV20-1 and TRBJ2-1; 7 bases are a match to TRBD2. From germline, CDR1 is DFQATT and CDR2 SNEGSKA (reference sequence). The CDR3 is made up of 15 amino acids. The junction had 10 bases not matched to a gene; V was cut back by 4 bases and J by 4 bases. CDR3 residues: CSATTSPLTYNEQFF. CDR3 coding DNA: TGCAGTGCTACGACTAGCCCCCTAACTTACAATGAGCAGTTCTTC.

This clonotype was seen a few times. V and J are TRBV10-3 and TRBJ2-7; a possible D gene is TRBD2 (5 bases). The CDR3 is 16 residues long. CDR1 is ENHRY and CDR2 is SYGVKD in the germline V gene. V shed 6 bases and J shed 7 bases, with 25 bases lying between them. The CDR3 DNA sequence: TGTGCCATCAGCCTTTCGGGCGGGCCAGCGACAAAGGAGCAGTACTTC. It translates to CAISLSGGPATKEQYF.

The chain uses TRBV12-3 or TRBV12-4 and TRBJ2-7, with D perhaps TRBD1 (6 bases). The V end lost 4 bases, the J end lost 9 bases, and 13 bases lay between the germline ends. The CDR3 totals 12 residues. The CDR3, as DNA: TGTGCCAGCAGTTCCAGGACAGACGGGCAGTACTTC. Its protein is CASSSRTDGQYF.

The CDR3 region is CASSIDGNTEAFF. The CDR3 DNA reads as TGTGCCAGTAGTATAGACGGGAACACTGAAGCTTTCTTT. V is TRBV19 and J is TRBJ1-1; the D is unclear. V shed 0 bases and J shed 1 base, with 3 bases lying between them. The CDR3 covers 13 residues. Germline V gene lookup returns CDR1 LNHDA and CDR2 SQIVND (reference sequence). Based on the CDR3 plus reference TRBV19 and TRBJ1-1, the full variable domain is DGGITQSPKYLFRKEGQNVTLSCEQNLNHDAMYWYRQDPGQGLRLIYYSQIVNDFQKGDIAEGYSVSREKKESFPLTVTSAQKNPTAFYLCASSIDGNTEAFFGQGTRLTVV.

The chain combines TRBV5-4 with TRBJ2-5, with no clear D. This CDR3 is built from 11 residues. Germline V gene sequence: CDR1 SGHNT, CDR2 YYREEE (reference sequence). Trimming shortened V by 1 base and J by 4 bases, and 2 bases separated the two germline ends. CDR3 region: CASSLLETQYF. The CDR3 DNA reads TGTGCCAGCAGCTTGTTAGAGACCCAGTACTTC.

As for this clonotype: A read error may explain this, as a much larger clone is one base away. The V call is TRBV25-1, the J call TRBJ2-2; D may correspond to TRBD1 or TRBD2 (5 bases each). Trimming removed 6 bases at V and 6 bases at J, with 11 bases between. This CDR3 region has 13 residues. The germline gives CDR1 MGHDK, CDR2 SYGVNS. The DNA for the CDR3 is TGTGCCAGCAGCCTACGGGGCCCCGGGGAGCTGTTTTTT. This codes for CASSLRGPGELFF.

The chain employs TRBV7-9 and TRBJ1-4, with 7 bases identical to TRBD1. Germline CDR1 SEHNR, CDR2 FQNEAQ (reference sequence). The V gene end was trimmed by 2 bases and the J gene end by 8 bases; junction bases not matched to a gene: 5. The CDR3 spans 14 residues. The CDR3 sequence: CASSLPGDREKLFF. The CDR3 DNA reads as TGTGCCAGCAGCTTACCGGGGGACAGAGAAAAACTGTTTTTT.

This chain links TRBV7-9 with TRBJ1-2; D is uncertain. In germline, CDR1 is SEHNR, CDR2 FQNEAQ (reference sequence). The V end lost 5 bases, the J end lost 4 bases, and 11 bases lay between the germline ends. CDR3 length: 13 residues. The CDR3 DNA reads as TGTGCCAGCAGCCTCGGACGGACCTATGGCTACACCTTC. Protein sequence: CASSLGRTYGYTF.

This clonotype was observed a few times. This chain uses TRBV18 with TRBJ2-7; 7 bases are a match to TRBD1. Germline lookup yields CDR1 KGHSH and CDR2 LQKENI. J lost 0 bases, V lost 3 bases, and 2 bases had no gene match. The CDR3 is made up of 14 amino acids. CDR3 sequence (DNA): TGTGCCAGCTCACCGACAGGGAACTCCTACGAGCAGTACTTC. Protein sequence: CASSPTGNSYEQYF. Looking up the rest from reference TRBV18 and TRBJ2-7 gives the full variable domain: NAGVMQNPRHLVRRRGQEARLRCSPMKGHSHVYWYRQLPEEGLKFMVYLQKENIIDESGMPKERFSAEFPKEGPSILRIQQVVRGDSAAYFCASSPTGNSYEQYFGPGTRLTVT.

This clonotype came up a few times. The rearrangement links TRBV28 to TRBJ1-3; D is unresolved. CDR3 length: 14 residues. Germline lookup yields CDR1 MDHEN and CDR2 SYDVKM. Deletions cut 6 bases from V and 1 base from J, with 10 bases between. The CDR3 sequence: CASRLILSGNTIYF. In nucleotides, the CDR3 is TGTGCCAGCAGGCTCATCTTGTCTGGAAACACCATATATTTT.

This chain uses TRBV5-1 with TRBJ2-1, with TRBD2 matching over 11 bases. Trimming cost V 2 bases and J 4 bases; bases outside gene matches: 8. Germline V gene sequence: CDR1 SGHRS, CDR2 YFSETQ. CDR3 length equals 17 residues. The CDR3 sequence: CASSFTGLADLYNEQFF. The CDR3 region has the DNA TGCGCCAGCAGCTTTACGGGACTAGCGGACCTGTACAATGAGCAGTTCTTC.

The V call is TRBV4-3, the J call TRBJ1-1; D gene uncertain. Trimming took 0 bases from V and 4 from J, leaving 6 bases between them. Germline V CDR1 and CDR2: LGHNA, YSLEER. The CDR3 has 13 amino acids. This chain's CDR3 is CASSQDLRTEAFF. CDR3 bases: TGCGCCAGCAGCCAAGATCTCCGCACTGAAGCTTTCTTT.

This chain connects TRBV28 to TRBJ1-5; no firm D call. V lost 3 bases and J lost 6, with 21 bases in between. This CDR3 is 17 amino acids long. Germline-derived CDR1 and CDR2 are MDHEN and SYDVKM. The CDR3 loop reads CASSFQARGRSAQPQHF. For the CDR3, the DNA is TGTGCCAGCAGTTTCCAAGCACGTGGCCGATCCGCTCAGCCCCAGCATTTT.

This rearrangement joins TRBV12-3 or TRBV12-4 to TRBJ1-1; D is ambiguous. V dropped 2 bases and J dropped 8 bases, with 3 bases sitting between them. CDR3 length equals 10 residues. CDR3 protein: CASSLREAFF. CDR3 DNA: TGTGCCAGCAGTTTAAGGGAAGCTTTCTTT.

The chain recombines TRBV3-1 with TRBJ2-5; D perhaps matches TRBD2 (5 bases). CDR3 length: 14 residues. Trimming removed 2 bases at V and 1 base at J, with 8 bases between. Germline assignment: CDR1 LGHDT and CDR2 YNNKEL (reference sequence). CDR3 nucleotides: TGTGCCAGCAGCCAAAGGCTAGCCCAAGAGACCCAGTACTTC. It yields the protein CASSQRLAQETQYF.

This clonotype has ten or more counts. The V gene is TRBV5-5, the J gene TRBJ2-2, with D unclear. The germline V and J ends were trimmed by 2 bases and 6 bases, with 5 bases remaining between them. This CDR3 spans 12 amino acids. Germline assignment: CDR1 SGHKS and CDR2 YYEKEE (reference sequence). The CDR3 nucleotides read TGTGCCAGCAGCTTCATCCCCGGGGAGCTGTTTTTT. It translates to CASSFIPGELFF.